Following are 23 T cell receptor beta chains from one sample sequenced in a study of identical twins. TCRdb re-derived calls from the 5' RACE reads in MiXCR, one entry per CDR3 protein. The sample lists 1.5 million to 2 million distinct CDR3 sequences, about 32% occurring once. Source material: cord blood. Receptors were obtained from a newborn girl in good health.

This chain's CDR3 is CASSGRGDTRSRNYGYTF. CDR3 bases: TGTGCCAGCAGTGGGCGAGGGGACACCCGTTCCCGTAACTATGGCTACACCTTC. The chain links TRBV25-1 to TRBJ1-2; D is perhaps TRBD1 (6 bases). Trimming pared 4 bases from V and 1 base from J, leaving 22 bases between. Germline V gives CDR1 MGHDK, CDR2 SYGVNS. The CDR3 sequence is 18 residues long.

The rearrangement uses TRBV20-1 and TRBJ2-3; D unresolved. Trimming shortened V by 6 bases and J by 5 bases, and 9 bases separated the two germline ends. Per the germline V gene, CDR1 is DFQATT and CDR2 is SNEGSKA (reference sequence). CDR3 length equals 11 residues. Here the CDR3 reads CSALRIDTQYF. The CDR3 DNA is TGCAGTGCCCTCAGGATAGATACGCAGTATTTT.

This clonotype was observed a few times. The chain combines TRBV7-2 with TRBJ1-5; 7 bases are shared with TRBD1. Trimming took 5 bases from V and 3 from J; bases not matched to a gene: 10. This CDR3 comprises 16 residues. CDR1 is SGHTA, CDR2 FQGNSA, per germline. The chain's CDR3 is CASSQIPGTDNQPQHF. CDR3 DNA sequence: TGTGCCAGCAGCCAGATCCCCGGGACAGACAATCAGCCCCAGCATTTT.

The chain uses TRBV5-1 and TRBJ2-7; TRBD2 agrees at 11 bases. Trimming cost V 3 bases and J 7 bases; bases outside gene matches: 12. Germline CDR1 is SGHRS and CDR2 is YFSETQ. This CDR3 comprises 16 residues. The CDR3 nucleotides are TGCGCCAGCAGCTCTGGACTCCTAGCGGGAGGAAGAGAGCAGTACTTC. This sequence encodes CASSSGLLAGGREQYF.

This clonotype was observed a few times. The CDR3 is CASSATGVANEKLFF. The CDR3 nucleotides are TGTGCCAGCAGCGCCACAGGGGTGGCTAATGAAAAACTGTTTTTT. V and J are TRBV9 and TRBJ1-4; 7 bases fit TRBD1. The CDR3 spans 15 residues. The germline CDR1 and CDR2 sequences are SGDLS and YYNGEE. With V trimmed by 3 bases and J by 3 bases, 5 bases remained unmatched.

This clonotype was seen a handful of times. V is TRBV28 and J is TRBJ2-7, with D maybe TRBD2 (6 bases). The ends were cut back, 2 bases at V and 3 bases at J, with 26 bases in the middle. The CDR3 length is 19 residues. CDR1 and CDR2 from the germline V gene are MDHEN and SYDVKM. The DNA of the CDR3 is TGTGCCAGCAGTTTAGGGGGACTTGGCGGTTTGGCTTCTTTCTACGAGCAGTACTTC. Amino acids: CASSLGGLGGLASFYEQYF.

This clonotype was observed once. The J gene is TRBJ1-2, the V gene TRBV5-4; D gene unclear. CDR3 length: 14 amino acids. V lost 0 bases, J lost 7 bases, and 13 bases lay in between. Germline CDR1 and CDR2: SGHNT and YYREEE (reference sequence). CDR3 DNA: TGTGCCAGCAGCTTGGAGGTGAGAACAAGTGGCTACACCTTC. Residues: CASSLEVRTSGYTF.

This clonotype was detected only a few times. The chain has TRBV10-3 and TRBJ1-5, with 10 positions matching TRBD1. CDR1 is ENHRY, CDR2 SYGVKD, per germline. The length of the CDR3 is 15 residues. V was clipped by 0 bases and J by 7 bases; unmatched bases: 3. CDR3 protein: CAISESGDRGQPQHF. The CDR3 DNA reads TGTGCCATCAGTGAGTCAGGGGACAGGGGACAGCCCCAGCATTTT.

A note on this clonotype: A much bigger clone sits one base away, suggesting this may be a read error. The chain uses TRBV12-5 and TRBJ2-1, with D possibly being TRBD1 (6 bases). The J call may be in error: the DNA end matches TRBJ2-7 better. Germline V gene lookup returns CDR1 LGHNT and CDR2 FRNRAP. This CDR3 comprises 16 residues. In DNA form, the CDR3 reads TGTGCTAGTGCCACCAAAACAGGGTGGGGGTACAATGAGCAGTACTTC. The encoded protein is CASATKTGWGYNEQYF.

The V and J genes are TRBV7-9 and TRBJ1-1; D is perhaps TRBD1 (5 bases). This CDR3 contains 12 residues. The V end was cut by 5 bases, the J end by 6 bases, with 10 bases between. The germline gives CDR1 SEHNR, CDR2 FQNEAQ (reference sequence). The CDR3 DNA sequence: TGTGCCAGCAGCCCCTGGGGGGCTGAAGCTTTCTTT. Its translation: CASSPWGAEAFF.

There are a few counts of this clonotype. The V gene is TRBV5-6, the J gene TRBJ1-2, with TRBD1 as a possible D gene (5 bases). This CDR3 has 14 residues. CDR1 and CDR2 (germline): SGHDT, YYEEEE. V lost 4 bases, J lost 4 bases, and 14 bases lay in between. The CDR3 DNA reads TGTGCCAGCAGCCTCGCCGGACACACCTATGGCTACACCTTC. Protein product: CASSLAGHTYGYTF.

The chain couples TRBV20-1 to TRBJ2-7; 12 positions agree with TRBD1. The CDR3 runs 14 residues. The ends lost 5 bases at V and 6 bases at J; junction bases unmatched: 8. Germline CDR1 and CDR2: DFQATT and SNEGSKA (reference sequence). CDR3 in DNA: TGCAGTGCTTGGGACAGGGGGCGTTCGTTCGAGCAGTACTTC. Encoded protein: CSAWDRGRSFEQYF.

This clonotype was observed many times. The CDR3 sequence: CASSQPGLAAYNEQFF. The DNA for the CDR3 is TGTGCCAGCAGCCAACCCGGACTAGCGGCATACAATGAGCAGTTCTTC. The chain joins TRBV3-1 to TRBJ2-1, with 10 bases lining up with TRBD2. V lost 2 bases, J lost 4 bases, and 5 bases stayed unmatched. CDR3 size: 16 residues. In germline, CDR1 is LGHDT, CDR2 YNNKEL (reference sequence).

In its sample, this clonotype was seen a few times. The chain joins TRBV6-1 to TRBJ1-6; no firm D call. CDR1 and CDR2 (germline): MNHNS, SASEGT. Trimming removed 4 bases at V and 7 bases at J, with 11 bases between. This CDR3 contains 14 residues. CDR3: CASSVLGRNSPLHF. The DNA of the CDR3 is TGTGCCAGCAGTGTCCTGGGCAGAAATTCACCCCTCCACTTT.

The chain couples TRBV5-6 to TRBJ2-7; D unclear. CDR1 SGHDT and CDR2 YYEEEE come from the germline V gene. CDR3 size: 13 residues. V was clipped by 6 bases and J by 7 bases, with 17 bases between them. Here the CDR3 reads CASTPNWAKEQYF. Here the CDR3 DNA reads TGTGCCAGCACCCCAAATTGGGCTAAGGAGCAGTACTTC.

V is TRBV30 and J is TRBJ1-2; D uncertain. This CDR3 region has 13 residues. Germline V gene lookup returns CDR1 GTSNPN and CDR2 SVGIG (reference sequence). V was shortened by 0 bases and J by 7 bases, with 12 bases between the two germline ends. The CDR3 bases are TGTGCCTGGAGTGTAAACCGGGAGGGTGGCTACACCTTC. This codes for CAWSVNREGGYTF.

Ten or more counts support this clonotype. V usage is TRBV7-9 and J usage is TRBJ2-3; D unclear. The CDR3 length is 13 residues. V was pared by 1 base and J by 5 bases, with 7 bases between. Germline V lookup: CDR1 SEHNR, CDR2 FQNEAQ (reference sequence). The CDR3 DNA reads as TGTGCCAGCAGCTTAGTGGCCGTAGATACGCAGTATTTT. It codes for CASSLVAVDTQYF.

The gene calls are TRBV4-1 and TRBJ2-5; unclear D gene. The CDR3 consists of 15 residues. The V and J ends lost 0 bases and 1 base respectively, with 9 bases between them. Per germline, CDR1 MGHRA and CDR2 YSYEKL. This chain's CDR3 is CASSQDRTAQETQYF. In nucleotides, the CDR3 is TGCGCCAGCAGCCAAGATAGAACTGCCCAAGAGACCCAGTACTTC.

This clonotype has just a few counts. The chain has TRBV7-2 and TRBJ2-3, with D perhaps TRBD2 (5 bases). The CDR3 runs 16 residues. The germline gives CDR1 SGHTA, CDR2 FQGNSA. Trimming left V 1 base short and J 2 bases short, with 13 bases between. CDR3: CASSLVGRSATDTQYF. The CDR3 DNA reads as TGTGCCAGCAGCTTAGTTGGGAGAAGTGCCACAGATACGCAGTATTTT.

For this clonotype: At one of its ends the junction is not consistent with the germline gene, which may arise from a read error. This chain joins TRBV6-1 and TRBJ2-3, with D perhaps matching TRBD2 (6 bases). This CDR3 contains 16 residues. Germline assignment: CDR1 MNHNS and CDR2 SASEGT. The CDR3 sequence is CASSEASLAVTDTRYF. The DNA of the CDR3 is TGTGCCAGCAGTGAAGCTTCGTTAGCGGTTACAGATACGCGGTATTTT.

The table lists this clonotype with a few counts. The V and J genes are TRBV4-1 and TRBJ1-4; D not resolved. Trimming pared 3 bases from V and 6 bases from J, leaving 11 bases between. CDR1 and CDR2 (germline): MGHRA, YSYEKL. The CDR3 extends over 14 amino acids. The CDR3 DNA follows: TGCGCCAGCAGCCAGGCACCGGCTGATGAAAAACTGTTTTTT. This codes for CASSQAPADEKLFF.

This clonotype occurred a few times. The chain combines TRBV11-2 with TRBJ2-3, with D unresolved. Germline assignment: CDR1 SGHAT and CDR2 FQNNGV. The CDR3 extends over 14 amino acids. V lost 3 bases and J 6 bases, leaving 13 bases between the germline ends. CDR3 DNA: TGTGCCAGCAGCTTTTTGGTCCCGCGGGATACGCAGTATTTT. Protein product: CASSFLVPRDTQYF.

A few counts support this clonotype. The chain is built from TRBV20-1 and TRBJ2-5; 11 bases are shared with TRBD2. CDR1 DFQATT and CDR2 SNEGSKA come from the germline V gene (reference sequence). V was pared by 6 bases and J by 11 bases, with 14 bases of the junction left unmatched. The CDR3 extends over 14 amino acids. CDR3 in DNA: TGCAGTGCACCAACTAGCGGGAGAAGGAATGAGCAGTACTTC. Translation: CSAPTSGRRNEQYF.